This record looks at one TCR beta chain sequence and its context. Assay: immunoSEQ multiplex PCR; the TCRdb copy retains only in-frame clones and omits some. The sample has roughly 150,000 clones, 70% to 90% seen once. This sample is part of a study of cytotoxic CD8 clonotypes in ibrutinib-treated CLL. This clonotype was obtained from a human donor with chronic lymphocytic leukemia. Sequencing was performed on PBMCs, taken at disease progression, from a patient treated with ibrutinib.

The CDR3 region has the DNA TGTGCCAGCAGCGTAGGTAGCGGGTTGGGTGAGCAGTACTTC. Protein product: CASSVGSGLGEQYF. V is TRBV9 and J is TRBJ2-7; TRBD2 matches 7 bases. The CDR3 is 14 residues long. Germline V gene data show CDR1 as SGDLS and CDR2 as YYNGEE. V shed 0 bases, J shed 7 bases, and the junction held 7 bases outside the gene matches.